This entry describes one T cell receptor beta chain. V lost 6 bases, J lost 4 bases, and 12 bases lay in between. Germline-derived CDR1 and CDR2 are MNHEY and SVGEGT. CDR3 length: 13 residues. These data come from a study of control samples from healthy donors and cancer patients. Some clones are missing from TCRdb's copy, which holds only in-frame ones; the method was immunoSEQ multiplex PCR. Of 100,000 to 150,000 clones in the sample, 85% to 95% were seen once. The V call is TRBV6-2 or TRBV6-3, the J call TRBJ1-1; possible D gene TRBD1, 5 bases. Sequencing was done on a sample of PBMCs. This receptor was identified in a man aged 80 or over with head and neck cancer. CDR3 nucleotide sequence: TGTGCCAGCAGCCAGCAGGGCAGCACTGAAGCTTTCTTT. Residues: CASSQQGSTEAFF.